These T cell receptor beta chains were read from a single sample in a study of T-cell memory formation after mild COVID-19. TCRdb redid the calling of the 5' RACE reads with MiXCR, one entry per CDR3 protein. In the table there are 150,000 or so distinct CDR3 sequences, around 13% of which are singletons. What was sequenced was PBMCs or a T cell subset sorted from them (not recorded which). The receptors stem from an adult woman who had mild COVID-19 (a few samples of this study predate the infection). Cell type and time point are not known. CDR3s include the opening cysteine and the closing phenylalanine or tryptophan. The order of the fields is V gene, D gene, clone size, J gene, CDR3 length, CDR3 protein, CDR3 DNA. The D gene is left open where the match is weak. Clone sizes are given selectively: once, few, many, or a class where the clone is expanded.

TRBV7-9	NA	many	TRBJ1-4	13	CASSLEGGEKLFF	TGTGCCAGCAGCTTAGAAGGCGGCGAAAAACTGTTTTTT
TRBV6-2/TRBV6-3	TRBD2	NA	TRBJ2-1	16	CVSSVPLAGPYNEQFF	TGTGTCAGCAGTGTACCCCTAGCGGGACCATACAATGAGCAGTTCTTC
TRBV4-1	NA	few	TRBJ2-5	13	CASSQGLKETQYF	TGCGCCAGCAGCCAAGGTTTAAAAGAGACCCAGTACTTC
TRBV11-2	NA	NA	TRBJ2-1	14	CASSLLIRGGVEFF	TGTGCCAGCAGCTTATTGATTCGTGGGGGTGTCGAGTTCTTC
TRBV5-5	NA	few	TRBJ1-6	17	CASSLAPGALKYTPLHF	TGTGCCAGCAGCTTGGCCCCCGGGGCGCTGAAATATACACCCCTCCACTTT
TRBV6-2/TRBV6-3	TRBD2	few	TRBJ2-1	20	CASSYSTGLAVWSSYNEQFF	TGTGCCAGCAGTTACTCGACGGGACTAGCGGTATGGAGCTCCTACAATGAGCAGTTCTTC
TRBV5-1	NA	few	TRBJ1-2	14	CASSVPERNYGYTF	TGCGCCAGCAGCGTTCCTGAAAGAAACTATGGCTACACCTTC
TRBV11-2	NA	NA	TRBJ2-7	13	CASSFGLFYEQYF	TGTGCCAGCAGCTTCGGGCTTTTCTACGAGCAGTACTTC
TRBV5-6	TRBD1	NA	TRBJ2-1	14	CASSLGTGNHEQFF	TGTGCCAGCAGCTTGGGGACAGGGAATCATGAGCAGTTCTTC
TRBV11-2	NA	few	TRBJ2-7	15	CASSFLSSLYGALEF	TGTGCCAGCAGCTTTCTCTCAAGTTTGTACGGTGCCCTGGAGTTC
TRBV7-2	TRBD2	NA	TRBJ2-1	15	CASSLAKKIAGGQFF	TGTGCCAGCAGCTTAGCGAAGAAGATAGCGGGAGGGCAGTTCTTC
TRBV7-9	TRBD2	NA	TRBJ2-1	15	CASSLASGRLNEQFF	TGTGCCAGCAGCTTAGCTAGCGGGAGACTCAATGAGCAGTTCTTC
TRBV9	TRBD1	few	TRBJ1-1	15	CASSVVGQGNTEAFF	TGTGCCAGCAGCGTAGTGGGACAGGGGAACACTGAAGCTTTCTTT
TRBV9	NA	few	TRBJ2-1	13	CASSGGAYNEQFF	TGTGCCAGCAGCGGGGGAGCCTACAATGAGCAGTTCTTC
TRBV24-1	NA	NA	TRBJ1-6	12	CATSDGRSPLHF	TGTGCCACCAGTGACGGACGGTCACCCCTCCACTTT
TRBV29-1	NA	NA	TRBJ2-7	12	CSAGTESYEQYF	TGCAGCGCCGGGACCGAGTCCTACGAGCAGTACTTC
TRBV15	NA	few	TRBJ2-2	13	CATSKQGFGELFF	TGTGCCACCAGCAAACAGGGTTTCGGGGAGCTGTTTTTT
TRBV2	NA	few	TRBJ1-1	13	CASSVYMNTEAFF	TGTGCCAGCAGTGTTTATATGAACACTGAAGCTTTCTTT
TRBV11-2	NA	NA	TRBJ1-5	13	CASSLVLGQPQHF	TGTGCCAGCAGCTTAGTTCTAGGACAGCCCCAGCATTTT
TRBV5-4	NA	few	TRBJ1-1	14	CASSPPGRRTEAFF	TGTGCCAGCAGCCCCCCAGGGAGACGCACTGAAGCTTTCTTT
TRBV5-5	NA	NA	TRBJ2-5	15	CASSPLPLDQETQYF	TGTGCCAGCAGCCCGCTACCCCTGGATCAAGAGACCCAGTACTTC
TRBV7-3	TRBD1	NA	TRBJ2-3	16	CASSLHGTGVTDTQYF	TGTGCCAGCAGCTTACATGGGACAGGGGTCACAGATACGCAGTATTTT
TRBV4-2	TRBD2	few	TRBJ2-7	15	CASSTRTSGSYEQYF	TGTGCCAGCAGCACAAGGACTAGCGGGTCTTACGAGCAGTACTTC
TRBV20-1	NA	few	TRBJ2-1	11	CSARDGWEQFF	TGCAGTGCTAGAGACGGGTGGGAGCAGTTCTTC
TRBV28	TRBD1	NA	TRBJ2-7	16	CASSLPADRGDYEQYF	TGTGCCAGCAGTCTTCCTGCCGACAGGGGGGACTACGAGCAGTACTTC